Listed here are 6 T cell receptor beta chains from one sample, sequenced in a study of cytomegalovirus exposure and HLA in healthy donors. PCR was performed using 60 Vbeta and 13 Jbeta primers. Using immunoSEQ multiplex PCR, the repertoire was profiled, and TCRdb retains in-frame clones only, with some absent. The sample has under 150,000 clones; 80% are singletons. Sample: PBMCs. Receptor source: a woman aged 35 to 49 in good health and CMV-seronegative.

The chain carries TRBV6-5 and TRBJ1-2; maybe TRBD1 (6 bases). The CDR3 sequence is 13 residues long. Trimming pared 5 bases from V and 4 bases from J, leaving 11 bases between. Germline loops: CDR1 MNHEY, CDR2 SVGAGI. CDR3: CASSQGHVYGYTF. The DNA for the CDR3 is TGTGCCAGCAGTCAGGGACATGTCTATGGCTACACCTTC.

This chain links TRBV11-1 with TRBJ1-1; 9 nucleotides agree with TRBD1. The germline V gene encodes CDR1 SGHAT and CDR2 FQDESV (reference sequence). Trimming at V came to 4 bases and at J to 3 bases, leaving 9 bases not matched to a gene. CDR3 length: 16 amino acids. Here the CDR3 reads CASSSRTGEWDTEAFF. CDR3 nucleotide sequence: TGTGCCAGCAGCTCTCGGACAGGGGAGTGGGACACTGAAGCTTTCTTT.

The V gene is TRBV6-5, the J gene TRBJ1-4; D is unclear. CDR3 length equals 15 residues. Germline V gene lookup returns CDR1 MNHEY and CDR2 SVGAGI. The V end was cut by 0 bases, the J end by 6 bases, with 11 bases between. CDR3 amino acids: CASSYSREGDEKLFF. The CDR3 nucleotides read TGTGCCAGCAGTTACTCGAGGGAAGGCGATGAAAAACTGTTTTTT.

This clone was counted a few times. The chain employs TRBV25-1 and TRBJ2-6, with D tentatively TRBD1 (5 bases). This CDR3 is 15 amino acids long. Trimming shortened V by 6 bases and J by 0 bases, and 9 bases separated the two germline ends. Germline CDR1 is MGHDK and CDR2 is SYGVNS. Here the CDR3 reads CASSTTGSGANVLTF. The CDR3 coding sequence is TGTGCCAGCAGCACAACAGGCTCTGGGGCCAACGTCCTGACTTTC. The full variable domain, rest sourced from reference TRBV25-1 and TRBJ2-6, is EADIYQTPRYLVIGTGKKITLECSQTMGHDKMYWYQQDPGMELHLIHYSYGVNSTEKGDLSSESTVSRIRTEHFPLTLESARPSHTSQYLCASSTTGSGANVLTFGAGSRLTVL.

This rearrangement joins TRBV7-2 to TRBJ2-7; TRBD2 matches at 10 bases. Per the germline V gene, CDR1 is SGHTA and CDR2 is FQGNSA. The ends lost 8 bases at V and 3 bases at J; junction bases unmatched: 4. The CDR3 covers 13 residues. The DNA of the CDR3 is TGTGCCAGCGGATGGACTAGCGGCTACGAGCAGTACTTC. Translating gives CASGWTSGYEQYF.

The V and J genes are TRBV28 and TRBJ1-5; D gene ambiguous. The CDR3 spans 16 residues. The germline gives CDR1 MDHEN, CDR2 SYDVKM. V lost 1 base, J lost 6 bases, and 16 bases lay in between. In DNA form, the CDR3 reads TGTGCCAGCAGTTTATCGTCGGCAGGCTTAGGTCAGCCCCAGCATTTT. It codes for CASSLSSAGLGQPQHF.